These 2 T cell receptor beta chains came from one sample sequenced in a study of blood T cell repertoires in COVID-19 (dated by TCRdb to 2018 to 2021). The library was obtained by the immunoSEQ multiplex PCR assay. TCRdb limited this immuneACCESS table to in-frame rearrangements with V and J called. A share of clones is missing; checked studies link under half to unresolved V genes, and the rest is unexplained. The table for this sample lists 110,000 to 150,000 clones; around 83% of them were counted only once. 3.5% to 5% of the sample lies in the top ten. Sequences were obtained from peripheral blood. These receptors were taken from a woman older than 75 with acute or convalescent COVID-19.

This clone has only one observation. V is TRBV12-3 or TRBV12-4 and J is TRBJ2-7, with D hard to call. Trimming cost V 7 bases and J 0 bases, with 10 bases left between them. This CDR3 has 13 amino acids. The CDR3 DNA is TGTGCCAGCACCCACGGTAGCTCCTACGAGCAGTACTTC. Residues: CASTHGSSYEQYF.

This rearrangement joins TRBV5-1 to TRBJ1-2; no clear D gene. The CDR3 consists of 14 residues. The V gene lost 4 bases and the J gene lost 4 bases, with 14 bases spanning the gap. The germline CDR1 and CDR2 sequences are SGHRS and YFSETQ. The CDR3 is CASSSSGISYGYTF. The DNA for the CDR3 is TGCGCCAGCAGCAGCTCCGGGATTTCCTATGGCTACACCTTC.